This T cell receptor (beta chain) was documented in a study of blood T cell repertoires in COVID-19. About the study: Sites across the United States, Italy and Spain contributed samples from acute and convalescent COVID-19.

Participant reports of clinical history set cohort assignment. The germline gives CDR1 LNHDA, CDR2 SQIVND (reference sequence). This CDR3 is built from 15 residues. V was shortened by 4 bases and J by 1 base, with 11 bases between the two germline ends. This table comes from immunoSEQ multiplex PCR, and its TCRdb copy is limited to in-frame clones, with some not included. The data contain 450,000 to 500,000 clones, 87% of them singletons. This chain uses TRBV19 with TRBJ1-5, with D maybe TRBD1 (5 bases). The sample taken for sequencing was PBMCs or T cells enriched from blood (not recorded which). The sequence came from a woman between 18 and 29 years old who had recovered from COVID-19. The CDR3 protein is CASSTTGESNQPQHF. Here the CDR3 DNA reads TGTGCCAGTAGTACAACAGGTGAGAGCAATCAGCCCCAGCATTTT.